Below, 5 T cell receptor beta chains from the same sample are listed, as sequenced in a study of blood T cell repertoires in COVID-19. Produced via immunoSEQ multiplex PCR; TCRdb's table is partial and in-frame only. Among 30,000 to 45,000 clones, around 90% were seen once, and the ten largest hold approximately 6.6%. The specimen was peripheral blood. These receptors were collected from a human donor in a cohort sampled during active COVID-19.

This chain uses TRBV7-9 with TRBJ1-2; TRBD1 aligns across 7 bases. There are 13 residues in the CDR3. Germline V gene sequence: CDR1 SEHNR, CDR2 FQNEAQ (reference sequence). Unmatched junction bases numbered 6, after V lost 3 bases and J lost 8 bases. In DNA, the CDR3 is TGTGCCAGCAGCTTTCTTGGGGACAGAGGCTACACCTTC. This sequence encodes CASSFLGDRGYTF.

This sequence joins TRBV25-1 and TRBJ1-4, with TRBD1 matching over 8 bases. V gave up 1 base and J gave up 0 bases; unmatched junction bases: 4. Germline lookup yields CDR1 MGHDK and CDR2 SYGVNS. This CDR3 has 17 residues. CDR3 residues: CASSEWPDRATNEKLFF. CDR3 DNA: TGTGCCAGCAGTGAATGGCCGGACAGGGCAACTAATGAAAAACTGTTTTTT.

The chain recombines TRBV5-4 with TRBJ1-1, with D unresolved. With 1 base removed from V and 10 bases from J, the gap between germline ends came to 14 bases. Per the germline V gene, CDR1 is SGHNT and CDR2 is YYREEE (reference sequence). The CDR3 has 13 residues. Here the CDR3 reads CASSLIGEGRAFF. The CDR3 nucleotides read TGTGCCAGCAGCTTGATCGGGGAGGGTCGAGCTTTCTTT. Complete variable domain (other parts from reference TRBV5-4 and TRBJ1-1): ETGVTQSPTHLIKTRGQQVTLRCSSQSGHNTVSWYQQALGQGPQFIFQYYREEENGRGNFPPRFSGLQFPNYSSELNVNALELDDSALYLCASSLIGEGRAFFGQGTRLTVV.

The rearrangement joins TRBV4-1 to TRBJ2-7; 7 positions agree with TRBD1. The CDR3 covers 16 residues. Germline assignment: CDR1 MGHRA and CDR2 YSYEKL. With 1 base clipped from V and 3 bases from J, the junction kept 9 bases outside the gene matches. This CDR3 reads CASSQVPDRVDYEQYF. In nucleotides, the CDR3 is TGCGCCAGCAGCCAAGTCCCCGACAGGGTAGACTACGAGCAGTACTTC.

V usage is TRBV4-1 and J usage is TRBJ1-5; D unresolved. V lost 0 bases and J lost 5, with 11 bases in between. The CDR3 totals 15 residues. In germline, CDR1 is MGHRA, CDR2 YSYEKL. The CDR3, as DNA: TGCGCCAGCAGCCAAGATTCCCAGGATTATCAGCCCCAGCATTTT. This codes for CASSQDSQDYQPQHF.